This TCR beta chain comes out of a study of shared clonotypes between healthy human individuals. CD8 cells classed as naive were CD45RO-negative and positively selected for CCR7, excluding terminally differentiated effector memory CD45RA+ cells. V dropped 6 bases and J dropped 6 bases, with 14 bases sitting between them. The CDR3 length is 14 residues. Germline V gene sequence: CDR1 MNHEY, CDR2 SMNVEV (reference sequence). The genomic DNA of each subset was split evenly across several immunoSEQ plates. Generated by immunoSEQ multiplex PCR, the TCRdb table keeps only in-frame clones and is missing some. The sample holds around 2,000,000 clones, approximately 95% seen once.

The chain uses TRBV27 and TRBJ2-2; D is possibly TRBD1 (5 bases). The sequenced sample consisted of naive CD8+ T cells sorted from blood. The receptor comes from a man aged 18-30 years in good health. As DNA, the CDR3 is TGTGCCAGCAGCCTCTTGGGGCCGTCCGGGGAGCTGTTTTTT. It translates to CASSLLGPSGELFF.